The sample holds many counts of the clone carrying this T cell receptor beta chain. The data derive from a study of early T cells in non-severe SARS-CoV-2 infection. TCRdb analysed the 5' RACE reads with MiXCR anew, one entry per CDR3 protein. The repertoire consists of roughly 40,000 distinct CDR3 sequences, with less than 15% occurring once and the leading ten covering 16%. The TCR comes from an adult who was a healthcare worker with PCR-confirmed SARS-CoV-2 infection or an uninfected control (not recorded which). Sequenced sample: whole blood.

The DNA of the CDR3 is TGTGCCAGCAGCTTTAGCGGGAGGGCCAGTTCCTACGAGCAGTACTTC. Translated: CASSFSGRASSYEQYF. The chain links TRBV5-4 to TRBJ2-7, with 11 nucleotides matching TRBD2. Germline CDR1 reads SGHNT; CDR2 reads YYREEE (reference sequence). J lost 1 base, V lost 2 bases, and 5 bases had no gene match. This CDR3 region has 16 residues.